The 14 T cell receptor beta chains given below trace back to one sample, sequenced in a study of Tregs in tolerant kidney transplant recipients. Data came from immunoSEQ multiplex PCR; TCRdb stores just in-frame clones and leaves some out. The repertoire table contains over 45,000 clones. The sequenced sample was CD4+ T cells from blood, obtained before the transplant. These receptor sequences come from a human donor who received a combined kidney and bone marrow transplant.

On this clone: The observed sequence ends 3 residues before the CDR3 terminus, with the missing tail filled in from the germline J gene. The chain joins TRBV7-6 to TRBJ1-6, with D maybe TRBD1 (6 bases). The CDR3 spans 15 residues. V lost 2 bases, J lost 7 bases, and 12 bases lay in between. The germline V gene has CDR1 SGHVS and CDR2 FNYEAQ. The covered CDR3 bases are TGTGCCAGCAGCTTAACGGGACAATTAAATTCACCC. Translated: CASSLTGQLNSP. In full, the CDR3 reads CASSLTGQLNSPLHF.

For this clone: Read sequence stops 3 residues before the CDR3 end, and the germline J gene provides the missing end. The V and J genes are TRBV19 and TRBJ1-3; TRBD1 is a possible D gene (5 bases). Germline-derived CDR1 and CDR2 are LNHDA and SQIVND (reference sequence). With 7 bases removed from V and 0 bases from J, the gap between germline ends came to 16 bases. The CDR3 consists of 16 residues. This CDR3 reads CASMRNRQSSGNTIYF. The covered CDR3 bases are TGTGCCAGTATGAGGAACAGGCAAAGCTCTGGAAACACC. Full variable domain (outside the CDR3, taken from reference TRBV19 and TRBJ1-3): DGGITQSPKYLFRKEGQNVTLSCEQNLNHDAMYWYRQDPGQGLRLIYYSQIVNDFQKGDIAEGYSVSREKKESFPLTVTSAQKNPTAFYLCASMRNRQSSGNTIYFGEGSWLTVV.

The sequenced CDR3 bases are TGTGCCAGCAGCTTAGAGTACATTTCCTACGAG. As protein: CASSLEYISYE. From start to end, the CDR3 is CASSLEYISYEQYF. The chain carries TRBV7-8 and TRBJ2-7; D is unresolved. The read gets to within 3 residues of the CDR3 end, and the germline J gene fills in the rest. CDR3 length: 14 residues. V lost 1 base, J lost 1 base, and 8 bases lay in between. Looked up from germline, CDR1 is SGHVS and CDR2 is FQNEAQ.

A remark on this clone: The CDR3 end falls 3 residues outside the read, so it is completed with the germline J gene. This chain joins TRBV18 and TRBJ1-1, with 7 bases fitting TRBD1. CDR3 length equals 15 residues. V shed 4 bases, J shed 1 base, and the junction held 6 bases outside the gene matches. CDR1 KGHSH and CDR2 LQKENI come from the germline V gene. The CDR3 spells CASSLPGTANTEAFF. CDR3 DNA, as far as it was read: TGTGCCAGCTCACTACCAGGGACAGCGAACACTGAA.

A word on this clone: The CDR3 extends 3 residues past the end of the read, so its final part is completed from the germline J gene. The chain couples TRBV5-1 to TRBJ1-3; weak D call: TRBD1 (6 bases). The CDR3 runs 15 residues. CDR1 is SGHRS and CDR2 is YFSETQ in the germline V gene. V lost 5 bases and J lost 0, with 12 bases in between. The sequenced CDR3 bases are TGCGCCAGCAGTCCCGGACAGAGCTCTGGAAACACC. Translation gives CASSPGQSSGNT. The whole CDR3 region reads CASSPGQSSGNTIYF.

CDR3 DNA, as far as it was read: TGCAGTGCTTTAGGACAGGGTTTCGCCGAG. Translation gives CSALGQGFAE. The whole CDR3 sequence is CSALGQGFAEQYF. The rearrangement joins TRBV20-1 to TRBJ2-7, with 8 bases identical to TRBD1. The read is 3 residues too short to cover the CDR3 end, so that end is filled in from the germline J gene. Per the germline V gene, CDR1 is DFQATT and CDR2 is SNEGSKA (reference sequence). This CDR3 contains 13 residues. With 5 bases clipped from V and 6 bases from J, the junction kept 9 bases outside the gene matches.

With respect to this clone: The CDR3 is cut off 3 residues early in the read; its end comes from the germline J gene. The chain links TRBV7-2 to TRBJ1-3; D might be TRBD1 (5 bases). The CDR3 consists of 14 residues. Germline V gene data show CDR1 as SGHTA and CDR2 as FQGNSA. V was trimmed by 5 bases and J by 4 bases, leaving 12 bases between them. Partial CDR3 DNA: TGTGCCAGCAGCCTGTCGGGGGGAGGAAACACC. Residues: CASSLSGGGNT. The full CDR3 protein reads CASSLSGGGNTIYF.

With respect to this clone: The read halts 3 residues ahead of the CDR3 end, with the missing end drawn from the germline J gene. The chain recombines TRBV18 with TRBJ2-3; 13 positions agree with TRBD2. The CDR3 loop spans 17 amino acids. Germline CDR1 and CDR2: KGHSH and LQKENI. V dropped 3 bases and J dropped 4; count of bases not matched to a gene: 7. The CDR3 region is CASSPLTSGRAPDTQYF. CDR3 DNA, as far as it was read: TGTGCCAGCTCACCCTTAACTAGCGGGAGGGCCCCAGATACG.

Remarks on this clone: The sequenced fragment ends 3 residues before the CDR3 boundary, so the rest is inferred from the germline J gene. J is TRBJ1-1 and V is TRBV2, with 9 bases identical to TRBD1. Germline CDR1 SNHLY, CDR2 FYNNEI. CDR3 length: 14 residues. V dropped 7 bases and J dropped 1; count of bases not matched to a gene: 4. Incomplete CDR3 DNA: TGTGCCAGCATTAAGGACAGGGGGAACACTGAA. Translating it yields CASIKDRGNTE. The whole CDR3 protein is CASIKDRGNTEAFF.

The CDR3 here is CASSLDGQANEKLFF. The sequenced CDR3 bases are TGCGCCAGCAGCTTGGACGGACAGGCCAATGAAAAA. The chain combines TRBV5-1 with TRBJ1-4, with 7 bases fitting TRBD1. The sequenced fragment ends 3 residues before the CDR3 boundary, so the rest is inferred from the germline J gene. This CDR3 region has 15 residues. The germline V gene has CDR1 SGHRS and CDR2 YFSETQ. The J segment lost 5 bases and the V segment lost 0 bases, leaving 4 bases of the junction unmatched.

On this clone itself: The read stops 3 residues short of the end of the CDR3; the missing end is completed from the germline J gene. V is TRBV18 and J is TRBJ1-1; weak D call: TRBD1 (5 bases). The germline V gene encodes CDR1 KGHSH and CDR2 LQKENI. The CDR3 loop spans 15 amino acids. V was clipped by 2 bases and J by 3 bases, with 13 bases between them. The CDR3 DNA, read in part, is TGTGCCAGCTCACCAGGAAGGGGTGGGGACACTGAA. It specifies CASSPGRGGDTE. The whole CDR3 is CASSPGRGGDTEAFF. Full variable domain (rest looked up from reference TRBV18 and TRBJ1-1): NAGVMQNPRHLVRRRGQEARLRCSPMKGHSHVYWYRQLPEEGLKFMVYLQKENIIDESGMPKERFSAEFPKEGPSILRIQQVVRGDSAAYFCASSPGRGGDTEAFFGQGTRLTVV.

Partial CDR3 DNA: TGTGCCAGCGGGGGCGGGGGAACAGATACG. This codes for CASGGGGTDT. The whole CDR3 reads CASGGGGTDTQYF. The genes are TRBV6-2 or TRBV6-3 and TRBJ2-3; a weak D match, TRBD2 (7 bases). The read falls 3 residues short of the CDR3 end, and the missing part is taken from the germline J gene. Trimming took off 8 bases at V and 3 bases at J, with 12 bases between the two ends. The CDR3 sequence is 13 residues long. From germline, CDR1 is MNHEY and CDR2 SVGEGT.

Details on this clone: The CDR3 is cut off 3 residues early in the read; its end comes from the germline J gene. V is TRBV20-1 and J is TRBJ1-1; 8 bases fit TRBD1. Germline V gives CDR1 DFQATT, CDR2 SNEGSKA (reference sequence). The ends lost 0 bases at V and 3 bases at J; junction bases unmatched: 9. The CDR3 sequence is 16 residues long. CDR3 loop: CSARDAGGRLHTEAFF. Partial CDR3 DNA: TGCAGTGCTAGAGACGCAGGGGGCCGGTTACACACTGAA.

About this clone itself: The read ends 3 residues shy of where the CDR3 ends; the end is completed using the germline J gene. The rearrangement uses TRBV2 and TRBJ2-7, with D unresolved. This CDR3 spans 16 amino acids. The V and J ends lost 2 bases and 6 bases respectively, with 20 bases between them. CDR1 SNHLY and CDR2 FYNNEI come from the germline V gene. Partial CDR3 DNA: TGTGCCAGCAGTGAAATCTCTTTCTACTCCCCCGGCGAG. Translating it yields CASSEISFYSPGE. The CDR3 in full is CASSEISFYSPGEQYF.